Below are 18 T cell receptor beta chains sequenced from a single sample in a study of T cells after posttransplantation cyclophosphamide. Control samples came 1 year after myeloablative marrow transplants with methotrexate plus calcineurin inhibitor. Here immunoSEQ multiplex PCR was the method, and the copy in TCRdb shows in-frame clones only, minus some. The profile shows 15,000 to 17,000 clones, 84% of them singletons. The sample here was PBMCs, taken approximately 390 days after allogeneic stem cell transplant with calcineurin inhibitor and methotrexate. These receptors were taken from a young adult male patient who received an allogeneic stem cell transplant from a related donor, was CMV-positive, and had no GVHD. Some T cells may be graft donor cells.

CDR3 amino acids: CASSLEGTGPYEQYF. The DNA of the CDR3 is TGCGCCAGCAGCTTGGAAGGGACAGGGCCCTACGAGCAGTACTTC. V gene TRBV5-1 combines with J gene TRBJ2-7, with 9 positions matching TRBD1. CDR3 size: 15 residues. Unmatched junction bases numbered 3, after V lost 0 bases and J lost 2 bases. Germline V CDR1 and CDR2: SGHRS, YFSETQ.

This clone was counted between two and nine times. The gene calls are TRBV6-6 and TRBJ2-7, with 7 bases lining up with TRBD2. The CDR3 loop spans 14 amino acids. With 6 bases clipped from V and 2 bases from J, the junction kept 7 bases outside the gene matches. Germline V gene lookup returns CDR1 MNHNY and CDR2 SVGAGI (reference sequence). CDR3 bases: TGTGCCAGCAGCCGCGAAGCGGGGACCTACGAGCAGTACTTC. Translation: CASSREAGTYEQYF.

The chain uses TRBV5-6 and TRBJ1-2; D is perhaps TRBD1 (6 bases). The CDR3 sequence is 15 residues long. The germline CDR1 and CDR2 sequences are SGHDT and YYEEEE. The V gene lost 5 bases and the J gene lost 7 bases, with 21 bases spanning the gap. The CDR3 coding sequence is TGTGCCAGCAGGTTGAGATTCAGGGGAGTCCTTGGCTACACCTTC. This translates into CASRLRFRGVLGYTF. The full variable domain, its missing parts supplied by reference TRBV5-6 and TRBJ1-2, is DAGVTQSPTHLIKTRGQQVTLRCSPKSGHDTVSWYQQALGQGPQFIFQYYEEEERQRGNFPDRFSGHQFPNYSSELNVNALLLGDSALYLCASRLRFRGVLGYTFGSGTRLTVV.

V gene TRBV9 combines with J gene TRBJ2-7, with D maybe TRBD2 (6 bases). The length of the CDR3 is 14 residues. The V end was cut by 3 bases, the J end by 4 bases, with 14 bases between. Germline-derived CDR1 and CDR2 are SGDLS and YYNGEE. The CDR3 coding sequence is TGTGCCAGCAGCGAGGAGGGAAGATGGTACGAGCAGTACTTC. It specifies CASSEEGRWYEQYF.

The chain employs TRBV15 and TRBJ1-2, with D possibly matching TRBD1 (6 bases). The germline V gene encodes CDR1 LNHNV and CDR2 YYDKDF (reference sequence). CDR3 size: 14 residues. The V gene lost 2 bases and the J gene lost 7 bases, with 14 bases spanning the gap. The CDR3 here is CATSRPGTFGGYTF. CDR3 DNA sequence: TGTGCCACCAGCAGACCCGGGACATTCGGTGGCTACACCTTC.

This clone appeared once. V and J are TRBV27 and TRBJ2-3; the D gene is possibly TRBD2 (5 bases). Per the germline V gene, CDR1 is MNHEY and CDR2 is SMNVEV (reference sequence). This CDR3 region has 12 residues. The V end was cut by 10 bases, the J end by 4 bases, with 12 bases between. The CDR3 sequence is CATHWGADTQYF. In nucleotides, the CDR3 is TGTGCCACCCATTGGGGAGCAGATACGCAGTATTTT.

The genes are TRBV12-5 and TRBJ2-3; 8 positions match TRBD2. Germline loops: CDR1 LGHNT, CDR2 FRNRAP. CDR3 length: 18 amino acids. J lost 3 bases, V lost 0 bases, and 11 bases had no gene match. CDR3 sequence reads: CASGLVAQAGAVTDTQYF. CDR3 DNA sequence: TGTGCTAGTGGTTTGGTAGCACAAGCGGGAGCGGTGACAGATACGCAGTATTTT.

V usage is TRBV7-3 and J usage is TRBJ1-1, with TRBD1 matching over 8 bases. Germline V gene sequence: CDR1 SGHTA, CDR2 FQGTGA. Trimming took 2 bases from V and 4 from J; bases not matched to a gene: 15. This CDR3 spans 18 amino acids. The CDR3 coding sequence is TGTGCCAGCAGCTTAGGGGCCCAGCCGGGACAGGTTTGCACTGAAGCTTTCTTT. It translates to CASSLGAQPGQVCTEAFF. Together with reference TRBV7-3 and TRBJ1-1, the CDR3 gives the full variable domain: GAGVSQTPSNKVTEKGKYVELRCDPISGHTALYWYRQSLGQGPEFLIYFQGTGAADDSGLPNDRFFAVRPEGSVSTLKIQRTERGDSAVYLCASSLGAQPGQVCTEAFFGQGTRLTVV.

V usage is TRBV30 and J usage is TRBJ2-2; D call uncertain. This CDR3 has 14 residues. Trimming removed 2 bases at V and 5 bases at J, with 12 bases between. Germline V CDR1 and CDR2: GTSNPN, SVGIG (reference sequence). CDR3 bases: TGTGCCTGGAGTACCTCCCTAGTGACCGGGGAGCTGTTTTTT. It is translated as CAWSTSLVTGELFF.

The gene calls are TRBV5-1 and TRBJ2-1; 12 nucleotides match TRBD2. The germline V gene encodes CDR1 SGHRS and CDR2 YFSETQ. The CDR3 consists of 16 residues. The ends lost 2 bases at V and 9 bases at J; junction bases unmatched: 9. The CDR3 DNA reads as TGCGCCAGCAGCTTACTAGCGGGAGGAGTGGACAGTGAGCAGTTCTTC. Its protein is CASSLLAGGVDSEQFF.

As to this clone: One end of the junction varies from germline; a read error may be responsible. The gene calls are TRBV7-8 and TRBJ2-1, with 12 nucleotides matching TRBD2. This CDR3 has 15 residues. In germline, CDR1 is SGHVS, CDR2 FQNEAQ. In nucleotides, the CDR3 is TGTGCCAGCAGCCAGACTAGCGGGAGTTACAGTGAGCAGTTCTTC. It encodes CASSQTSGSYSEQFF. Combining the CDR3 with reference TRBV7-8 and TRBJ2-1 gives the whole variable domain GAGVSQSPRYKVAKRGQDVALRCDPISGHVSLFWYQQALGQGPEFLTYFQNEAQLDKSGLPSDRFFAERPEGSVSTLKIQRTQQEDSAVYLCASSQTSGSYSEQFFGPGTRLTVL.

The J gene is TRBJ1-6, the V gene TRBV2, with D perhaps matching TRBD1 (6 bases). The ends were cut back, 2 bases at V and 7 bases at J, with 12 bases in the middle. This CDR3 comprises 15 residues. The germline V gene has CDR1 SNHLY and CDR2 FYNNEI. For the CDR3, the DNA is TGTGCCAGCAGTGAATTGGCAGGGGAAAATTCACCCCTCCACTTT. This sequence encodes CASSELAGENSPLHF.

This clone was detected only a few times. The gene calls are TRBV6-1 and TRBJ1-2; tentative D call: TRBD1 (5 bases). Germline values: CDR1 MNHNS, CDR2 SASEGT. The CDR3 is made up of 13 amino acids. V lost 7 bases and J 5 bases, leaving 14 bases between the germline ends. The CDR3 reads CASKWGLAYGYTF. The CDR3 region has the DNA TGTGCCAGCAAGTGGGGACTAGCGTATGGCTACACCTTC.

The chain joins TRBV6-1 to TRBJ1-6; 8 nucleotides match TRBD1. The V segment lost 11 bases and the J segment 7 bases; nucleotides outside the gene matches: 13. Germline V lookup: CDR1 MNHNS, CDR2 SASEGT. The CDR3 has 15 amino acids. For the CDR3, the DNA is TGTGCCTGCGGAGACCGGGACAGGTCCAATTCACCCCTCCACTTT. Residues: CACGDRDRSNSPLHF.

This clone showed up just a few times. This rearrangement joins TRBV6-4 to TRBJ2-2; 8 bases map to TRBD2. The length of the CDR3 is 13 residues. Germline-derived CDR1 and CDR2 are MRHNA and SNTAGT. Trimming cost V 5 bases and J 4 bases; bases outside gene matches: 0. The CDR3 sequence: CASSSGSTGELFF. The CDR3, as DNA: TGTGCCAGCAGTAGCGGGAGCACCGGGGAGCTGTTTTTT.

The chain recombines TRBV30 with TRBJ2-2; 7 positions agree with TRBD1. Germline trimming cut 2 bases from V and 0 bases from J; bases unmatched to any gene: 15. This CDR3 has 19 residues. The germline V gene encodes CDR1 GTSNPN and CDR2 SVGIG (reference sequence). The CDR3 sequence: CAWSIPIGRGSANTGELFF. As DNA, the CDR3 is TGTGCCTGGAGTATCCCGATAGGCAGGGGGAGCGCGAACACCGGGGAGCTGTTTTTT.

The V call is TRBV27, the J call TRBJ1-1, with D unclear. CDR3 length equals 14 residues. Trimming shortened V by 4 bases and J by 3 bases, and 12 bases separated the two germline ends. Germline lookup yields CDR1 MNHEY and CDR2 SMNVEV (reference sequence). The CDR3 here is CASSYAGTYTEAFF. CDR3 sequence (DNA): TGTGCCAGCAGTTACGCAGGAACCTACACTGAAGCTTTCTTT.

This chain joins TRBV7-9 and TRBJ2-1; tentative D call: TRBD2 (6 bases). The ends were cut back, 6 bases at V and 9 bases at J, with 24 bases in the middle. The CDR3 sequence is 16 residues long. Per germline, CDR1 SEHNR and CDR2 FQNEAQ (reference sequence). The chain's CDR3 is CASSPFGSGLNSEQFF. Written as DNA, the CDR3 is TGTGCCAGCAGTCCATTCGGGAGCGGACTCAACAGTGAGCAGTTCTTC.